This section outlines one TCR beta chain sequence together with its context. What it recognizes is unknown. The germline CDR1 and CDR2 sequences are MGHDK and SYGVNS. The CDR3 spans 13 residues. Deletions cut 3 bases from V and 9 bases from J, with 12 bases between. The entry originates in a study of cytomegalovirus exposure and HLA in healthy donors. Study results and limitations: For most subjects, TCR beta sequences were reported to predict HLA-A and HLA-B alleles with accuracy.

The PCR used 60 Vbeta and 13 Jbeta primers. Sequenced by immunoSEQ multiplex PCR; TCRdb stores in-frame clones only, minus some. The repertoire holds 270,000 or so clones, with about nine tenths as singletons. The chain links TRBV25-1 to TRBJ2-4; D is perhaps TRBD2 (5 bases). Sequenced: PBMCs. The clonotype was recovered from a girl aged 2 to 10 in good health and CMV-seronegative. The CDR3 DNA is TGTGCCAGCAGTGAGGGGAGCGGAGGCATTCAGTACTTC. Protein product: CASSEGSGGIQYF.